This TCR beta chain was sequenced in a study of control samples from healthy donors and cancer patients. The CDR3 has 14 amino acids. Per germline, CDR1 SGDLS and CDR2 YYNGEE. Trimming shortened V by 4 bases and J by 5 bases, and 16 bases separated the two germline ends. The assay was immunoSEQ multiplex PCR, and TCRdb's table has in-frame clones only and misses some. The sample carries some 150,000 clones, 75% to 95% recorded once. This chain links TRBV9 with TRBJ2-7; TRBD1 might be the D (6 bases). The receptor's source is a woman between 25 and 40 years old in good health. Sequenced sample: blood. The CDR3 nucleotides are TGTGCCAGCAGCCCCCGTACAGGGCGGGACGAGCAGTACTTC. This translates into CASSPRTGRDEQYF. Supplemented by reference TRBV9 and TRBJ2-7, the full variable domain reads DSGVTQTPKHLITATGQRVTLRCSPRSGDLSVYWYQQSLDQGLQFLIQYYNGEERAKGNILERFSAQQFPDLHSELNLSSLELGDSALYFCASSPRTGRDEQYFGPGTRLTVT.